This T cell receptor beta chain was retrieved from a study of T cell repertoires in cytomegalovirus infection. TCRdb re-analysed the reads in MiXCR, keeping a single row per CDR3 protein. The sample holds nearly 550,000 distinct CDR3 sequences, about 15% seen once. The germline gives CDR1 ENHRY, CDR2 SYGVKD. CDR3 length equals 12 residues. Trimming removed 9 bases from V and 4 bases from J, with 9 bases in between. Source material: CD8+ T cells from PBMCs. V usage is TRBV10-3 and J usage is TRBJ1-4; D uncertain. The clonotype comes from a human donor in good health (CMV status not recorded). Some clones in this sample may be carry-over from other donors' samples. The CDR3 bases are TGTGCCATAAGAGACGGTAATGAAAAACTGTTTTTT. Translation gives CAIRDGNEKLFF.